These 11 T cell receptor beta chains came from one sample sequenced in a study of neoadjuvant anti-PD-1 for oral cavity cancer. Specified time point: after neoadjuvant nivolumab, at surgical resection. Sequenced by immunoSEQ multiplex PCR; TCRdb stores in-frame clones only, minus some. Of just under 70,000 clones in the sample, about 85% are singletons; the top ten hold about 3.7%. This specimen was PBMCs, taken after nivolumab (anti-PD-1) treatment. The receptors derive from a person between 40 and 79 years old with oral cavity squamous cell carcinoma.

The CDR3: CASSLKQGNTEAFF. In DNA, the CDR3 is TGTGCCAGCAGTTTAAAGCAGGGGAACACTGAAGCTTTCTTT. The chain has TRBV27 and TRBJ1-1; D perhaps matches TRBD1 (5 bases). Trimming removed 2 bases at V and 1 base at J, with 8 bases between. The length of the CDR3 is 14 residues. Germline assignment: CDR1 MNHEY and CDR2 SMNVEV (reference sequence).

The V and J genes are TRBV19 and TRBJ1-1; D uncertain. The CDR3 covers 15 residues. CDR1 LNHDA and CDR2 SQIVND come from the germline V gene (reference sequence). Trimming removed 5 bases at V and 0 bases at J, with 13 bases between. Written as DNA, the CDR3 is TGTGCCAGTAGTCCTGGACGGAATCTGAACACTGAAGCTTTCTTT. It is translated as CASSPGRNLNTEAFF.

The gene calls are TRBV29-1 and TRBJ2-7; 7 positions match TRBD1. Per the germline V gene, CDR1 is SQVTM and CDR2 is ANQGSEA. The CDR3 loop spans 12 amino acids. The V segment lost 4 bases and the J segment 4 bases; nucleotides outside the gene matches: 4. The CDR3 nucleotides are TGCAGCGTTGCCGACAGGGATTACGAGCAGTACTTC. This sequence encodes CSVADRDYEQYF.

The rearrangement links TRBV9 to TRBJ2-6; possibly TRBD2 for D (6 bases). The CDR3 is made up of 17 amino acids. Germline-derived CDR1 and CDR2 are SGDLS and YYNGEE. With 0 bases removed from V and 2 bases from J, the gap between germline ends came to 12 bases. The CDR3 loop is CASSVVGTFAGANVLTF. The CDR3, as DNA: TGTGCCAGCAGCGTAGTGGGGACTTTTGCTGGGGCCAACGTCCTGACTTTC.

This chain connects TRBV5-6 to TRBJ2-5, with D perhaps TRBD2 (5 bases). The ends were cut back, 2 bases at V and 3 bases at J, with 14 bases in the middle. The CDR3 has 15 residues. The germline V gene encodes CDR1 SGHDT and CDR2 YYEEEE. CDR3 region: CASSFGVGLEETQYF. The DNA of the CDR3 is TGTGCCAGCAGCTTCGGGGTCGGGCTAGAAGAGACCCAGTACTTC.

This clone occurred a few times. J is TRBJ1-1 and V is TRBV2, with D unresolved. V was pared by 4 bases and J by 1 base, with 7 bases between. This CDR3 is 13 amino acids long. Germline CDR1 and CDR2: SNHLY and FYNNEI. The CDR3 DNA reads TGTGCCAGCAGTGGTATAAGGAACACTGAAGCTTTCTTT. Amino acids: CASSGIRNTEAFF.

The genes are TRBV2 and TRBJ1-2, with D maybe TRBD1 (6 bases). The CDR3 is 15 amino acids. V dropped 2 bases and J dropped 5 bases, with 15 bases sitting between them. Germline assignment: CDR1 SNHLY and CDR2 FYNNEI. The CDR3 spells CASSEQAGDPYGYTF. Written as DNA, the CDR3 is TGTGCCAGCAGTGAACAGGCAGGGGACCCATATGGCTACACCTTC.

J is TRBJ2-7 and V is TRBV5-6; unclear D gene. CDR3 length: 13 amino acids. The V end was cut by 4 bases, the J end by 7 bases, with 15 bases between. The germline V gene has CDR1 SGHDT and CDR2 YYEEEE. The CDR3 loop is CASSARMISEQYF. In DNA form, the CDR3 reads TGTGCCAGCAGCGCCCGCATGATCTCAGAGCAGTACTTC. Full variable domain (missing parts from reference TRBV5-6 and TRBJ2-7): DAGVTQSPTHLIKTRGQQVTLRCSPKSGHDTVSWYQQALGQGPQFIFQYYEEEERQRGNFPDRFSGHQFPNYSSELNVNALLLGDSALYLCASSARMISEQYFGPGTRLTVT.

The chain combines TRBV29-1 with TRBJ2-1; TRBD1 matches at 9 bases. The J segment lost 15 bases and the V segment lost 4 bases, leaving 10 bases of the junction unmatched. The length of the CDR3 is 12 residues. The germline gives CDR1 SQVTM, CDR2 ANQGSEA. The CDR3 DNA is TGCAGCGTTGCCCGAGGGGGACAGGGCGGGTTCTTC. Translated, it gives CSVARGGQGGFF.

The chain combines TRBV7-6 with TRBJ2-1; D unresolved. The CDR3 sequence is 16 residues long. V shed 5 bases and J shed 7 bases, with 21 bases lying between them. Germline CDR1 and CDR2: SGHVS and FNYEAQ. Here the CDR3 reads CASSASPLGLGNEQFF. The CDR3 DNA follows: TGTGCCAGCAGCGCCTCGCCGTTGGGTCTGGGGAATGAGCAGTTCTTC.

The chain joins TRBV9 to TRBJ2-3; either TRBD1 or TRBD2 may supply D (5 bases each). Trimming pared 3 bases from V and 4 bases from J, leaving 18 bases between. The CDR3 totals 16 residues. The germline gives CDR1 SGDLS, CDR2 YYNGEE. The CDR3 sequence is CASSGEGPVPSDTQYF. The CDR3, as DNA: TGTGCCAGCAGCGGCGAGGGGCCGGTCCCTTCAGATACGCAGTATTTT.